Sequencing of this T cell receptor (beta chain) was carried out in a study of T cells in Graves' hyperthyroidism and ophthalmopathy. Study-level background: Peripheral blood was secured at the point of initial diagnosis, before any treatment. Study-wide findings and caveats: Blood also showed most of the thyroid clonotypes that were expanded above 0.001.

Per germline, CDR1 MNHEY and CDR2 SMNVEV (reference sequence). The V end lost 4 bases, the J end lost 4 bases, and 10 bases lay between the germline ends. The CDR3 covers 13 residues. Fresh 10 ml peripheral blood yielded PBMCs. The TCR beta CDR3 regions underwent amplification using RNA transcripts as the source. TCR CDR3 underwent first-round RT-PCR with the HTBI primer set. TCRdb re-analysed the multiplex PCR reads in MiXCR, keeping a single row per CDR3 protein. The sample lists fewer than 600,000 distinct CDR3 sequences; roughly an eighth were seen once. Many counts were recorded for this clonotype. The antigen is not known.

The J gene is TRBJ1-2, the V gene TRBV27, with D tentatively TRBD1 (5 bases). The sample comprised blood. This clonotype originated in a woman between 18 and 30 years old with Graves' hyperthyroidism. CDR3 region: CASSWGPTYGYTF. The CDR3 DNA reads as TGTGCCAGCAGTTGGGGACCGACCTATGGCTACACCTTC.